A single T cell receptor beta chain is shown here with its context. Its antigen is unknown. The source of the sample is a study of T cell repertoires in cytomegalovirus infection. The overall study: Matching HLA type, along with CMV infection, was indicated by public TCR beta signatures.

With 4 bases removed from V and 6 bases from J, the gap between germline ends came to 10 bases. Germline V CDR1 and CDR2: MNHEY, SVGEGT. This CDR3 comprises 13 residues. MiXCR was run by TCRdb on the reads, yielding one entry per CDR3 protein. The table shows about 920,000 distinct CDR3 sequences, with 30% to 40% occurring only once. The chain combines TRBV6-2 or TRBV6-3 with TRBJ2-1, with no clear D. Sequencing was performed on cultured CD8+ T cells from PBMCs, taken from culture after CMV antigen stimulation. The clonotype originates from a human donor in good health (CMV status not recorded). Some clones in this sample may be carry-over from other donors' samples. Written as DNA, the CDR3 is TGTGCCAGCAGTTTTCTAGTCCGCAATGAGCAGTTCTTC. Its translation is CASSFLVRNEQFF.